Listed here is a single T cell receptor beta chain. Germline V lookup: CDR1 SGHDN, CDR2 FVKESK. The CDR3 has 14 amino acids. Trimming stripped 4 bases from V and 3 bases from J, with 7 bases between. This specimen belongs to a study of blood T cell repertoires in COVID-19. The wider study: The study drew acute and convalescent COVID-19 samples from the United States, Italy and Spain. In each case, the material was cDNA or gDNA derived from T cells, B-cell-depleted T cells, or PBMCs.

Source study methods: Amplification with reference gene primers provided the estimates of nucleated cell counts. Method: immunoSEQ multiplex PCR; TCRdb's copy keeps in-frame clones and lacks some. V, J and clone size derive from that table, while D and trimming were established from the DNA sequence. The sample lists under 300,000 clones; about 88% were seen once. The TCR sequence derives from a woman aged 40-49 years who had recovered from COVID-19. Sequenced input: peripheral blood. The gene calls are TRBV14 and TRBJ1-6, with unresolved D. The CDR3 is CASSRGSYNSPLHF. CDR3 in DNA: TGTGCCAGCAGCCGAGGCAGCTATAATTCACCCCTCCACTTT.